This TCR beta chain was captured in a study of blood T cell repertoires in COVID-19. Background on the study: T cells, B-cell-depleted T cells, or PBMCs provided the cDNA or gDNA that served as material.

Assignments of participants to cohorts depended upon their own reported clinical history. As originally analysed: Amplifying reference gene primers gave estimates of nucleated cell counts. Sequencing used immunoSEQ multiplex PCR; TCRdb keeps in-frame clones, though not all of them. V and J calls and clone size are given by that table; D and trimming were obtained from the DNA. The table has 150,000 to 200,000 clones, roughly 87% seen once. Germline CDR1 and CDR2: LNHDA and SQIVND (reference sequence). V was clipped by 7 bases and J by 7 bases, with 11 bases between them. This CDR3 is built from 12 residues.

V gene TRBV19 combines with J gene TRBJ1-5, with a possible D match to TRBD1 (5 bases). Sequencing was performed on PBMCs or T cells enriched from blood (not recorded which). This clonotype was obtained from a man aged 50-59 years who had recovered from COVID-19. The CDR3 region has the DNA TGTGCCAGTAAAGGAGGGGACCAGCCCCAGCATTTT. This translates into CASKGGDQPQHF.